This is a list of T cell receptor beta chains from one sample in a study of blood T cell repertoires in COVID-19. Using immunoSEQ multiplex PCR, the repertoire was profiled, and TCRdb retains in-frame clones only, with some absent. The sample lists around 300,000 clones, roughly 90% occurring once. Sequencing used PBMCs or T cells enriched from blood (not recorded which). These receptors were collected from a woman in her thirties or forties who had recovered from COVID-19. CDR3s include the opening cysteine and the closing phenylalanine or tryptophan. The order of the fields is V gene, CDR3 length, J gene, clone size, D gene, CDR3 protein, CDR3 DNA. A D gene is named only where the DNA matches it firmly. The size of a clone is reported for some rows only, either as once, few or many, or as a class for expanded clones.

v_gene: TRBV9
len: 15
j_gene: TRBJ1-5
abundance: NA
d_gene: NA
CDR3aa: CASSGGGGSNQPQHF
CDR3nt: TGTGCCAGCAGCGGAGGAGGAGGGAGCAATCAGCCCCAGCATTTT

v_gene: TRBV4-1
len: 13
j_gene: TRBJ1-2
abundance: once
d_gene: NA
CDR3aa: CASSPLFNYGYTF
CDR3nt: TGCGCCAGCAGCCCTCTTTTTAACTATGGCTACACCTTC

v_gene: TRBV7-8
len: 19
j_gene: TRBJ2-1
abundance: NA
d_gene: TRBD2
CDR3aa: CASSAAGWTSGSSYNEQFF
CDR3nt: TGTGCCAGCAGCGCAGCGGGCTGGACTAGCGGAAGCTCCTACAATGAGCAGTTCTTC

v_gene: TRBV13
len: 16
j_gene: TRBJ1-2
abundance: few
d_gene: TRBD1
CDR3aa: CASSFKDRPTNYGYTF
CDR3nt: TGTGCCAGCAGCTTTAAGGACAGGCCAACTAACTATGGCTACACCTTC

v_gene: TRBV6-5
len: 15
j_gene: TRBJ1-5
abundance: NA
d_gene: NA
CDR3aa: CASSKRWGGGQPQHF
CDR3nt: TGTGCCAGCAGTAAAAGGTGGGGCGGGGGTCAGCCCCAGCATTTT

v_gene: TRBV7-3
len: 14
j_gene: TRBJ2-3
abundance: few
d_gene: NA
CDR3aa: CASSFGRPGNTQYF
CDR3nt: TGTGCCAGCAGCTTCGGGCGACCGGGGAATACGCAGTATTTT

v_gene: TRBV5-6
len: 14
j_gene: TRBJ2-7
abundance: NA
d_gene: TRBD2
CDR3aa: CASSSPGLSFEQYF
CDR3nt: TGTGCCAGCAGCTCACCGGGACTATCGTTCGAGCAGTACTTC

v_gene: TRBV27
len: 13
j_gene: TRBJ1-2
abundance: NA
d_gene: NA
CDR3aa: CASSLRGLYGYTF
CDR3nt: TGTGCCAGCAGTTTAAGGGGTTTGTATGGCTACACCTTC

v_gene: TRBV14
len: 17
j_gene: TRBJ2-5
abundance: NA
d_gene: NA
CDR3aa: CASSQDRASAYGETQYF
CDR3nt: TGTGCCAGCAGCCAAGATAGGGCTAGCGCATACGGGGAGACCCAGTACTTC

v_gene: TRBV19
len: 15
j_gene: TRBJ2-5
abundance: NA
d_gene: TRBD1
CDR3aa: CASRSTGTAIETQYF
CDR3nt: TGTGCCAGTAGATCGACCGGGACAGCGATAGAGACCCAGTACTTC

v_gene: TRBV5-1
len: 15
j_gene: TRBJ2-6
abundance: NA
d_gene: NA
CDR3aa: CASSLSGSGANVLTF
CDR3nt: TGCGCCAGCAGCTTGAGCGGGTCTGGGGCCAACGTCCTGACTTTC

v_gene: TRBV6-5
len: 12
j_gene: TRBJ1-1
abundance: NA
d_gene: TRBD1
CDR3aa: CASRRTGSEAFF
CDR3nt: TGTGCCAGCAGACGGACAGGGTCTGAAGCTTTCTTT

v_gene: TRBV13
len: 15
j_gene: TRBJ2-3
abundance: NA
d_gene: NA
CDR3aa: CASSLVWAPTDTQYF
CDR3nt: TGTGCCAGCAGCTTAGTGTGGGCCCCTACAGATACGCAGTATTTT

v_gene: TRBV6-4
len: 14
j_gene: TRBJ2-1
abundance: NA
d_gene: NA
CDR3aa: CASSDSIENNEQFF
CDR3nt: TGTGCCAGCAGTGACTCGATCGAGAACAATGAGCAGTTCTTC

v_gene: TRBV2
len: 13
j_gene: TRBJ1-4
abundance: NA
d_gene: NA
CDR3aa: CASGGDYGEKLFF
CDR3nt: TGTGCCAGCGGCGGGGACTATGGGGAAAAACTGTTTTTT

v_gene: TRBV11-2
len: 13
j_gene: TRBJ1-1
abundance: NA
d_gene: NA
CDR3aa: CASSPGPYTEAFF
CDR3nt: TGTGCCAGCAGCCCAGGGCCTTACACTGAAGCTTTCTTT

v_gene: TRBV2
len: 14
j_gene: TRBJ2-5
abundance: NA
d_gene: NA
CDR3aa: CASSDLSGHETQYF
CDR3nt: TGTGCCAGCAGTGACCTGTCAGGGCATGAGACCCAGTACTTC

v_gene: TRBV2
len: 14
j_gene: TRBJ1-2
abundance: NA
d_gene: NA
CDR3aa: CASSESRVNYGYTF
CDR3nt: TGTGCCAGCAGTGAATCCAGGGTTAACTATGGCTACACCTTC

v_gene: TRBV4-2
len: 15
j_gene: TRBJ2-1
abundance: once
d_gene: TRBD2
CDR3aa: CASSQDIAGGREQFF
CDR3nt: TGTGCCAGCAGCCAAGATATAGCGGGGGGGCGGGAGCAGTTCTTC

v_gene: TRBV19
len: 14
j_gene: TRBJ1-4
abundance: NA
d_gene: NA
CDR3aa: CASSVTGGNEKLFF
CDR3nt: TGTGCCAGTAGCGTGACGGGGGGTAATGAAAAACTGTTTTTT

v_gene: TRBV15
len: 13
j_gene: TRBJ1-5
abundance: NA
d_gene: NA
CDR3aa: CATSKQVNQPQHF
CDR3nt: TGTGCCACCAGCAAGCAGGTCAATCAGCCCCAGCATTTT

v_gene: TRBV5-5
len: 17
j_gene: TRBJ1-6
abundance: NA
d_gene: NA
CDR3aa: CASSLELGTGYGSPLHF
CDR3nt: TGTGCCAGCAGCTTGGAATTGGGTACAGGGTATGGTTCACCCCTCCACTTT

v_gene: TRBV3-1/TRBV3-2
len: 14
j_gene: TRBJ2-7
abundance: NA
d_gene: TRBD1
CDR3aa: CASSQWDRDYEQYF
CDR3nt: TGTGCCAGCAGCCAATGGGACAGGGACTACGAGCAGTACTTC

v_gene: TRBV9
len: 16
j_gene: TRBJ2-1
abundance: NA
d_gene: TRBD2
CDR3aa: CASSVASGRGYNEQFF
CDR3nt: TGTGCCAGCAGCGTAGCAAGCGGGAGGGGATACAATGAGCAGTTCTTC

v_gene: TRBV23-1
len: 14
j_gene: TRBJ1-2
abundance: NA
d_gene: NA
CDR3aa: CASSINRYFDGYTF
CDR3nt: TGCGCCAGCAGCATTAACAGGTATTTCGATGGCTACACCTTC

v_gene: TRBV24-1
len: 18
j_gene: TRBJ2-2
abundance: NA
d_gene: NA
CDR3aa: CATSAPQARGTNTGELFF
CDR3nt: TGTGCCACCAGTGCCCCGCAGGCGCGGGGGACAAACACCGGGGAGCTGTTTTTT

v_gene: TRBV2
len: 13
j_gene: TRBJ2-5
abundance: NA
d_gene: NA
CDR3aa: CASTVARQETQYF
CDR3nt: TGTGCCAGCACCGTAGCGCGCCAAGAGACCCAGTACTTC

v_gene: TRBV5-1
len: 14
j_gene: TRBJ2-1
abundance: NA
d_gene: TRBD1
CDR3aa: CASSLGNRGNEQFF
CDR3nt: TGCGCCAGCAGCTTGGGCAACAGGGGCAATGAGCAGTTCTTC

v_gene: TRBV5-8
len: 17
j_gene: TRBJ2-6
abundance: NA
d_gene: TRBD1
CDR3aa: CASSPGTGLSGANVLTF
CDR3nt: TGTGCCAGCAGCCCGGGGACAGGTCTCTCTGGGGCCAACGTCCTGACTTTC

v_gene: TRBV6-5
len: 14
j_gene: TRBJ2-7
abundance: NA
d_gene: TRBD1
CDR3aa: CASTLGQGRTEQYF
CDR3nt: TGTGCCAGCACGCTGGGACAGGGAAGGACCGAGCAGTACTTC

v_gene: TRBV30
len: 13
j_gene: TRBJ2-3
abundance: NA
d_gene: NA
CDR3aa: CAWRGGVTDTQYF
CDR3nt: TGTGCCTGGAGGGGCGGGGTAACAGATACGCAGTATTTT

v_gene: TRBV5-4
len: 15
j_gene: TRBJ1-1
abundance: NA
d_gene: TRBD1
CDR3aa: CASSKDRVGHTEAFF
CDR3nt: TGTGCCAGCAGCAAGGACAGGGTCGGGCACACTGAAGCTTTCTTT

v_gene: TRBV7-8
len: 19
j_gene: TRBJ2-3
abundance: NA
d_gene: TRBD2
CDR3aa: CASSLGLSGRASSTDTQYF
CDR3nt: TGTGCCAGCAGCTTAGGTCTTAGCGGGAGGGCCAGTAGCACAGATACGCAGTATTTT

v_gene: TRBV11-2
len: 14
j_gene: TRBJ1-1
abundance: NA
d_gene: NA
CDR3aa: CASSTLQGIPEAFF
CDR3nt: TGTGCCAGCAGCACCTTACAGGGTATACCTGAAGCTTTCTTT

v_gene: TRBV7-2
len: 16
j_gene: TRBJ2-6
abundance: once
d_gene: NA
CDR3aa: CASSLAAGVGANVLTF
CDR3nt: TGTGCCAGCAGCTTAGCGGCAGGGGTAGGGGCCAACGTCCTGACTTTC

v_gene: TRBV4-2
len: 15
j_gene: TRBJ2-2
abundance: NA
d_gene: NA
CDR3aa: CASSPERSRTGELFF
CDR3nt: TGTGCCAGCAGCCCCGAGAGAAGTCGAACCGGGGAGCTGTTTTTT

v_gene: TRBV25-1
len: 14
j_gene: TRBJ1-6
abundance: NA
d_gene: TRBD1
CDR3aa: CASSESGGRSPLHF
CDR3nt: TGTGCCAGCAGTGAATCAGGGGGCCGCTCCCCCCTCCACTTT

v_gene: TRBV2
len: 14
j_gene: TRBJ1-2
abundance: NA
d_gene: NA
CDR3aa: CASSPATRFYGYTF
CDR3nt: TGTGCCAGCAGTCCGGCGACTAGATTTTATGGCTACACCTTC

v_gene: TRBV28
len: 14
j_gene: TRBJ1-2
abundance: NA
d_gene: NA
CDR3aa: CASTTGGSPGGYTF
CDR3nt: TGTGCCAGCACCACGGGTGGGAGCCCAGGAGGCTACACCTTC

v_gene: TRBV15
len: 14
j_gene: TRBJ1-3
abundance: few
d_gene: NA
CDR3aa: CATSRGLGGNTIYF
CDR3nt: TGTGCCACCAGCAGGGGGCTAGGAGGAAACACCATATATTTT

v_gene: TRBV12-3/TRBV12-4
len: 13
j_gene: TRBJ2-7
abundance: NA
d_gene: NA
CDR3aa: CASSLVTPYEQYF
CDR3nt: TGTGCCAGCAGTTTGGTCACACCCTACGAGCAGTACTTC

v_gene: TRBV2
len: 14
j_gene: TRBJ2-7
abundance: NA
d_gene: TRBD1
CDR3aa: CASRLTGDSYEQYF
CDR3nt: TGTGCCAGCAGGCTAACAGGGGACTCCTACGAGCAGTACTTC

v_gene: TRBV11-2
len: 16
j_gene: TRBJ2-1
abundance: NA
d_gene: TRBD2
CDR3aa: CASSPREGGPYNEQFF
CDR3nt: TGTGCCAGCAGCCCAAGGGAGGGAGGGCCCTACAATGAGCAGTTCTTC

v_gene: TRBV5-1
len: 14
j_gene: TRBJ1-1
abundance: NA
d_gene: NA
CDR3aa: CASSILTGNTEAFF
CDR3nt: TGCGCCAGCAGCATATTGACAGGAAACACTGAAGCTTTCTTT

v_gene: TRBV5-1
len: 16
j_gene: TRBJ2-1
abundance: once
d_gene: TRBD2
CDR3aa: CASSLGLAGGYNEQFF
CDR3nt: TGCGCCAGCAGCTTGGGACTAGCGGGGGGTTACAATGAGCAGTTCTTC

v_gene: TRBV18
len: 15
j_gene: TRBJ1-6
abundance: NA
d_gene: TRBD1
CDR3aa: CASSKETGNNSPLHF
CDR3nt: TGTGCCAGCTCAAAAGAGACAGGGAATAATTCACCCCTCCACTTT

v_gene: TRBV13
len: 14
j_gene: TRBJ2-7
abundance: NA
d_gene: NA
CDR3aa: CASSETTEPYEQYF
CDR3nt: TGTGCCAGCAGCGAAACGACAGAACCCTACGAGCAGTACTTC

v_gene: TRBV10-3
len: 16
j_gene: TRBJ2-3
abundance: few
d_gene: TRBD1
CDR3aa: CAISETGTGGVDTQYF
CDR3nt: TGTGCCATCAGTGAGACTGGGACAGGGGGGGTAGATACGCAGTATTTT

v_gene: TRBV5-4
len: 15
j_gene: TRBJ2-1
abundance: NA
d_gene: TRBD2
CDR3aa: CASSISGSSYNEQFF
CDR3nt: TGTGCCAGCAGTATCAGCGGGAGCTCCTACAATGAGCAGTTCTTC

v_gene: TRBV6-1
len: 14
j_gene: TRBJ2-7
abundance: NA
d_gene: NA
CDR3aa: CASSERVLGYEQYF
CDR3nt: TGTGCCAGCAGTGAGCGCGTCCTTGGCTACGAGCAGTACTTC

v_gene: TRBV27
len: 15
j_gene: TRBJ1-5
abundance: few
d_gene: NA
CDR3aa: CASTSRFVGNQPQHF
CDR3nt: TGTGCCAGTACCTCCAGGTTCGTGGGCAATCAGCCCCAGCATTTT

v_gene: TRBV7-6
len: 16
j_gene: TRBJ1-1
abundance: once
d_gene: NA
CDR3aa: CASSLATDLMNTEAFF
CDR3nt: TGTGCCAGCAGCTTAGCGACAGATCTTATGAACACTGAAGCTTTCTTT

v_gene: TRBV5-5
len: 14
j_gene: TRBJ1-2
abundance: once
d_gene: TRBD1
CDR3aa: CASSRPGQGKGYTF
CDR3nt: TGTGCCAGCAGCCGGCCGGGACAGGGGAAAGGCTACACCTTC